This TCR beta chain was retrieved from a study of cytotoxic CD8 clonotypes in ibrutinib-treated CLL. Whole-study context: Among the patients, approximately ten presented as relapsed/refractory and about 15 as treatment-naive; roughly 17 showed unmutated IGHV. Investigators reported 24 partial and 2 complete responses; after median roughly 65 months, roughly 15 patients remained remitted and 12 progressed. Overall study findings and caveats: Baseline-level clonality went beyond age-matched healthy donors and moved in step with circulating CD8+ T-cell counts. Clonality went higher at ibrutinib response and then dropped back toward baseline at progression.

The assay was immunoSEQ multiplex PCR, and TCRdb's table has in-frame clones only and misses some. In the table there are fewer than 400,000 clones, 67% of which are singletons. Trimming removed 2 bases from V and 6 bases from J; junction bases left unmatched: 10. The CDR3 is 15 residues long. Looked up from germline, CDR1 is MNHNS and CDR2 is SASEGT. Of note for this clone: As yet, its antigen is unknown.

The receptor's source is a human donor with chronic lymphocytic leukemia. The rearrangement joins TRBV6-1 to TRBJ2-7; TRBD1 agrees at 7 bases. Sequenced material: PBMCs, taken after 36 months of ibrutinib treatment. CDR3 in amino acids: CASSEKRQGYSEQYF. CDR3 DNA: TGTGCCAGCAGTGAAAAAAGACAGGGTTACTCCGAGCAGTACTTC.